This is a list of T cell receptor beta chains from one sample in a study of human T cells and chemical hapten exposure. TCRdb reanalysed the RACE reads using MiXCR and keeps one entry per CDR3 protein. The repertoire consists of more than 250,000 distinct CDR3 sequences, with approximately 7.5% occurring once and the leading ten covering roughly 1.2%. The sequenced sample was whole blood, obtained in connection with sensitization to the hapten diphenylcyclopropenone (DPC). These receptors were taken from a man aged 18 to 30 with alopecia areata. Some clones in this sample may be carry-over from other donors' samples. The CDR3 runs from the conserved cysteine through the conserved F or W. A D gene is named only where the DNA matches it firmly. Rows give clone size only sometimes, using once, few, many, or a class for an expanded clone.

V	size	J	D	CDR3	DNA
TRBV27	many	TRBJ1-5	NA	CASRTGPGNQPQHF	TGTGCCAGCCGTACAGGGCCGGGCAATCAGCCCCAGCATTTT
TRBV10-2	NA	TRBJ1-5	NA	CASSVGVRENQPQHF	TGCGCCAGCAGTGTGGGGGTTCGGGAGAATCAGCCCCAGCATTTT
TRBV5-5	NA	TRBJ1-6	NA	CASSLWQGSYNSPLHF	TGTGCCAGCAGCTTGTGGCAGGGAAGCTATAATTCACCCCTCCACTTT
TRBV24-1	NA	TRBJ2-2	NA	CATSSSRGARNTGELFF	TGTGCCACCAGTTCCTCGCGGGGCGCGCGGAACACCGGGGAGCTGTTTTTT
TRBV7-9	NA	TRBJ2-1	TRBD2	CASSLASGGPGNEQFF	TGTGCCAGCAGCTTAGCGAGCGGGGGGCCGGGCAATGAGCAGTTCTTC
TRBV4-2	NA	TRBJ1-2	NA	CASSRMVAAANYGYTF	TGTGCCAGCAGCCGCATGGTGGCAGCCGCTAACTATGGCTACACCTTC
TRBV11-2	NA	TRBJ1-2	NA	CASSPISRVYGYTF	TGTGCCAGCAGCCCCATATCCCGGGTCTATGGCTACACCTTC
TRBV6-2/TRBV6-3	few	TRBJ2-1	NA	CASSRNSNNEQFF	TGTGCCAGCAGCCGCAATAGCAACAATGAGCAGTTCTTC
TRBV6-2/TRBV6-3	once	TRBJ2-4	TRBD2	CATSRGGYNIQYF	TGTGCCACCTCCCGGGGGGGGTACAACATTCAGTACTTC
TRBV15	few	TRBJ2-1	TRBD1	CATSRDHPGQGVNEQFF	TGTGCCACCAGCAGAGATCATCCGGGACAGGGAGTCAATGAGCAGTTCTTC
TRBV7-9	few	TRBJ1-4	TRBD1	CASRTGEGKLFF	TGTGCCAGCAGGACAGGGGAAGGAAAACTGTTTTTT
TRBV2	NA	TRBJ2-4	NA	CASRLGGLVKNIQYF	TGTGCCAGCAGGCTAGGGGGGCTGGTCAAAAACATTCAGTACTTC
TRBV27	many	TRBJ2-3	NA	CASSYTQRDTQYF	TGTGCCAGCAGTTACACTCAACGGGATACGCAGTATTTT